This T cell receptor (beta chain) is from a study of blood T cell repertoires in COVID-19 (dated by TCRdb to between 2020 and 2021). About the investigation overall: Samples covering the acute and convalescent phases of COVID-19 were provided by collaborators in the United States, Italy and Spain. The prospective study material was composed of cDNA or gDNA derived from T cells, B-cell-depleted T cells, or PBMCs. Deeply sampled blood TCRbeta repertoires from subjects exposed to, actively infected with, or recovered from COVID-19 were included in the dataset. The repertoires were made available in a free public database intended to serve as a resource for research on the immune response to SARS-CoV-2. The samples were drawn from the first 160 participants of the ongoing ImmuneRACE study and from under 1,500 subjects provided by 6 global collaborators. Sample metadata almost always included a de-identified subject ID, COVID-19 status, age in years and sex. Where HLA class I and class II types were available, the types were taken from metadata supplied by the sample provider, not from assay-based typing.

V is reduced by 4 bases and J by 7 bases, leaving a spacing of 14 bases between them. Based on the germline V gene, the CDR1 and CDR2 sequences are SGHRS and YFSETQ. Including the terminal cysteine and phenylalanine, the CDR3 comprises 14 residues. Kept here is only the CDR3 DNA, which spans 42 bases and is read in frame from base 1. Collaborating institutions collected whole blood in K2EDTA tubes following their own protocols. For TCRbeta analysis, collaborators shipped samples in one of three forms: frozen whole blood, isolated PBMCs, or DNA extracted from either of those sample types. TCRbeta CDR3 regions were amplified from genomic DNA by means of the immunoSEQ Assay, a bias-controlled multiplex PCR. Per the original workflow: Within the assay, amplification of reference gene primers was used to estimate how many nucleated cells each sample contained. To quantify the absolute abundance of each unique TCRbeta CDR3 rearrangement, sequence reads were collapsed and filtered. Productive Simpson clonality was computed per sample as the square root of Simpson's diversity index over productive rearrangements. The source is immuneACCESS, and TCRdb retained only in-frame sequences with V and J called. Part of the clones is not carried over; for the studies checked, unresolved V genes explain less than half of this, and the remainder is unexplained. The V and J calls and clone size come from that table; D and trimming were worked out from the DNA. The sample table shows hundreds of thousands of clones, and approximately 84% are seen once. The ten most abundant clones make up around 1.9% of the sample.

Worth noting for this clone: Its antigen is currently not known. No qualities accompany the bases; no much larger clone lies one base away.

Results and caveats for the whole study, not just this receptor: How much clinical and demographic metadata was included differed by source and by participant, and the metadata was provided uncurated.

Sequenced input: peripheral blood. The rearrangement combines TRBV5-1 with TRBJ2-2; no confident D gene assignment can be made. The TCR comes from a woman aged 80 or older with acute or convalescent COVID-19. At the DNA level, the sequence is TGCGCCAGCAGCCTGCCGTCGCGAGGCGGGGAGCTGTTTTTT. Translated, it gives CASSLPSRGGELFF.